This T cell receptor (beta chain) was captured in a study of T-cell memory formation after mild COVID-19. In its sample, this clonotype was seen a few times. Its matching antigen is unknown. TCRdb processed the 5' RACE reads anew with MiXCR; each CDR3 protein has one entry. Of about 400,000 distinct CDR3 sequences listed, about a quarter are singletons. The CDR3 contains 15 residues. The V gene end was trimmed by 4 bases and the J gene end by 2 bases; junction bases not matched to a gene: 5. The V gene's germline CDR1 is SGHRS and CDR2 YFSETQ. Study findings and constraints: CD4/CD8 balance characterized clones contracting day 15 to 85, and CD4+ skew characterized later expanders. The pre-infection memory compartment contained some responding clones, suggesting cross-reactive memory joined.

The origin of this receptor is an adult woman who had mild COVID-19 (a few samples of this study predate the infection). Cell type and time point are not known. The J gene is TRBJ1-2, the V gene TRBV5-1; 10 bases are shared with TRBD1. The sample taken for sequencing was PBMCs or a T cell subset sorted from them (not recorded which). CDR3 nucleotides: TGCGCCAGCAGCCGGACAGGGGGAATGAACTATGGCTACACCTTC. It yields the protein CASSRTGGMNYGYTF. The full variable domain, its missing parts supplied by reference TRBV5-1 and TRBJ1-2, is KAGVTQTPRYLIKTRGQQVTLSCSPISGHRSVSWYQQTPGQGLQFLFEYFSETQRNKGNFPGRFSGRQFSNSRSEMNVSTLELGDSALYLCASSRTGGMNYGYTFGSGTRLTVV.